This T cell receptor beta chain came from a study of neurological immune-mediated disorders (dated by TCRdb to the late 2010s). In terms of the full investigation: Among the roughly 35 multiple sclerosis patients, 31 had relapsing-remitting MS and 3 had secondary progressive MS. The roughly 99 TCR-beta libraries covered PBMC samples along with longitudinal samples, technical triplicates, and paired sorted CD4+ and CD8+ T-cell subsets. Peripheral blood TCR-beta repertoires from patients with HTLV-I-associated myelopathy (HAM/TSP), patients with multiple sclerosis, and healthy controls were compared in the study using UMI-based sequencing. Of the roughly 71 subjects in the cohort, about 14 were HAM/TSP patients, around 34 were multiple sclerosis patients, and around 20 were healthy controls.

Study-wide findings and limitations: Phylogenetic analysis grouped repertoires from 18 of 34 MS patients into a cluster of related CDR3 sequences, suggesting a possible repertoire-level signature. The highest TCR clonal expansion was observed in HAM/TSP patients, whereas the lowest was observed in MS patients, even when compared with healthy controls. The MS cluster was not associated with any clinical or MRI features, and the authors stated that larger cohorts are needed. Across subjects, expanded clones never shared an identical CDR3 amino acid sequence, which suggests that the TCR-beta repertoires in every group were private.

For the unsorted PBMC libraries, 2 million PBMCs were stored in RNAlater at -80 degrees C until RNA extraction and were used to generate the libraries. Multiple sclerosis patients were enrolled in a US clinical protocol evaluating disease progression by magnetic resonance imaging. PBMCs were separated from peripheral blood using Ficoll-Hypaque density gradient centrifugation and then cryopreserved in liquid nitrogen. To synthesize cDNA, template-switch 5'RACE was performed with a primer carrying a 10-nucleotide random unique molecular identifier so that each TCR transcript was tagged. Every sequencing run yielded over 160 million TCR-beta sequences covering 15-18 subjects. The RNeasy kit was used for extraction of total RNA. The KAPA Real-time Library Amplification kit was used to amplify TCR-beta VDJ regions with primers targeting the TCR constant region and the 5'RACE anchor. Sample indexes and Illumina adaptors were added in a first PCR, after which library yield was increased in a second PCR. After Ampure bead purification, the TCR product of roughly 650 bp was size-selected on a 2% E-gel SizeSelection system. Before pooling, library quality was assessed on a Bioanalyzer, concentration was determined with Qubit, and library quantification was performed with the Kapa Library Quantification kit. An Illumina HiSeq 2500 was used to sequence the libraries paired-end at 2 x 150 bp. To increase sequence diversity, about 25-31% phiX was spiked into each library pool. The study's processing was this. Quality-filtered reads were processed with the UMI-based MiGEC pipeline, and over 75% of raw TCR sequences were removed by the MiGEC pipeline during error correction. IMGT germline references were used for aligning VDJ genes, and each clonotype was defined as a unique CDR3 amino acid sequence together with its V-J genes. VDJtools evaluated clonal expansion, Shannon diversity and CDR3 relatedness (CalcPairwiseDistances, ClusterSamples); CLCbio workbench built phylogenetic trees. Expanded clones were defined as having at least 8 unique UMIs, based on coefficient-of-variation modelling across technical triplicates. The raw public data were reprocessed by TCRdb itself: fastp quality trimming at Q25, MiXCR clonotype calling, in-frame beta chains only. Entries are consolidated by CDR3 protein sequence, retaining the most common genes and DNA. Clone size and V and J calls follow TCRdb, not the original study. Across this sample there are roughly 71,000 distinct CDR3 sequences, with 3% to 5% seen only once. 1.3% of the sample lies in the top ten.

The germline V gene encodes CDR1 DFQATT and CDR2 SNEGSKA (reference sequence). The junction carries 24 bases between V and J, which are trimmed by 0 bases and 6 bases respectively. The CDR3 runs 17 residues from the cysteine to the phenylalanine. The kept DNA is CDR3 alone, 51 bases in frame from the first base. This clonotype was counted ten times or more. What this receptor recognizes is not known. No base quality values were provided; no much bigger clone lies one nucleotide off. Sequencing used PBMCs. The source of this sequence is a man aged 25-40 years with multiple sclerosis. The chain was built from TRBV20-1 and TRBJ2-7; no D gene call is confident. The sequence in DNA is TGCAGTGCTAGAGATCGGGCCCCGCGGACCCTGGGCGGCGAGCAGTACTTC. It translates to CSARDRAPRTLGGEQYF.